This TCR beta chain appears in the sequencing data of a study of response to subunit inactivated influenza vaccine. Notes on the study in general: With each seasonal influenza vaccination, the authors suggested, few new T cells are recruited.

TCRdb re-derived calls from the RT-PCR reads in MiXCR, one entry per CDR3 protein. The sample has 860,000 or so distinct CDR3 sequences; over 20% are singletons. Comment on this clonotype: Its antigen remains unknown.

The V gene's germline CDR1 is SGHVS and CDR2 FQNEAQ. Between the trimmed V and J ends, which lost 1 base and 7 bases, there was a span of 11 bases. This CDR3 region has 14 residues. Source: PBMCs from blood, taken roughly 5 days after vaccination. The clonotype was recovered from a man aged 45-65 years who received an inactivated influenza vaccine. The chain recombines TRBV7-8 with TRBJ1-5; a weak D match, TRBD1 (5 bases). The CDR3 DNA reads TGTGCCAGCAGCTTAGATCAGGGCTACCAGCCCCAGCATTTT. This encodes CASSLDQGYQPQHF.